Sequencing of this T cell receptor (beta chain) was carried out in a study of T cells in Graves' hyperthyroidism and ophthalmopathy. In the case of this clonotype: The antigen is unknown.

Every diagnosis used clinical symptoms, serum thyroxine and TRAb, thyroid ultrasound and orbital computed tomography. Study-wide findings and caveats: Most clonotypes that expanded in the thyroid above 0.001 also showed up in blood.

The CDR3 loop spans 15 amino acids. Trimming removed 8 bases at V and 2 bases at J, with 19 bases between. Looked up from germline, CDR1 is SQVTM and CDR2 is ANQGSEA. Amplified TCR beta CDR3 regions came from RNA transcripts. The primer set for the first-round RT-PCR of the TCR CDR3 was HTBI. TCRdb processed the multiplex PCR reads anew with MiXCR; each CDR3 protein has one entry. The data show about 96,000 distinct CDR3 sequences, about half seen once. The chain combines TRBV29-1 with TRBJ1-3; D possibly corresponds to TRBD1 (6 bases). What was sequenced was blood. This receptor was taken from a woman between 40 and 55 years old with Graves' hyperthyroidism. CDR3 amino acids: CSSLIPQGAGNTIYF. As DNA, the CDR3 is TGCAGCTCACTCATCCCACAGGGAGCTGGAAACACCATATATTTT.